This TCR beta chain was found in a study of blood T cells in healthy people across ages. Findings and limits, study-wide: When set beside aged donors, long-lived donors presented more naive CD4+ cells and higher diversity.

Through a sample-barcoded 5' primer and a J-beta primer mix, a second PCR was run for roughly 7 to 12 cycles. The template-switch adaptor, which had 12 random nucleotides, put a tag on each cDNA molecule. TCRdb analysed the 5' RACE reads with MiXCR anew, one entry per CDR3 protein. The sample holds 1.5 million to 2 million distinct CDR3 sequences, over 25% seen once. With regard to this clonotype: What it binds is unknown.

Samples each yielded at least 6 micrograms of total RNA. Deletions cut 4 bases from V and 4 bases from J, with 14 bases between. Germline CDR1 MRHNA, CDR2 SNTAGT. This CDR3 is built from 15 residues. The source of this sequence is a woman aged 30 to 39 in good health. Sequenced: blood. The chain is built from TRBV6-4 and TRBJ2-1; maybe TRBD2 (6 bases). Written as DNA, the CDR3 is TGTGCCAGCAGTGCTTACGGCGGGACTTACAATGAGCAGTTCTTC. This sequence encodes CASSAYGGTYNEQFF.